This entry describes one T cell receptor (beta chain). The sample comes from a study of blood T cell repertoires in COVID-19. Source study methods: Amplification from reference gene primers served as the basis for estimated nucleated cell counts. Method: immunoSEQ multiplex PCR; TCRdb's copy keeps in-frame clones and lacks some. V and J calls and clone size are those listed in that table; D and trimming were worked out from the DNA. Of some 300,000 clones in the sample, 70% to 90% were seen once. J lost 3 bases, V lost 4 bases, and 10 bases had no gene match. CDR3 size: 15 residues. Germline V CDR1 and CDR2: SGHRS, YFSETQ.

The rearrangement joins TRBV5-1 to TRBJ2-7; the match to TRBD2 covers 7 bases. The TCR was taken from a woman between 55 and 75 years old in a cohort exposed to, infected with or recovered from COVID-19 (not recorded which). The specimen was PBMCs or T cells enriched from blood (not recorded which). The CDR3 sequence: CASSREAGGGYEQYF. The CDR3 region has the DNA TGCGCCAGCAGCCGGGAGGCTGGAGGTGGCTACGAGCAGTACTTC.